This is a list of T cell receptor beta chains from one sample in a study of blood T cell repertoires in COVID-19. Produced via immunoSEQ multiplex PCR; TCRdb's table is partial and in-frame only. The data show fewer than 300,000 clones, approximately 87% seen once. Sequencing was done on a sample of peripheral blood. These receptors originate from a woman aged 70-85 years with active or convalescent COVID-19. The CDR3 runs from the conserved cysteine through the conserved F or W. A D gene is named only where the DNA matches it firmly. Clone size is not always given. Where it is, it says once, few, many or a class for expanded clones.

D	size	V	J	CDR3	DNA
TRBD1	-	TRBV6-6	TRBJ1-6	CASRGSDRSNSPLHF	TGTGCCAGCCGGGGATCGGACAGGAGTAATTCACCCCTCCACTTT
-	-	TRBV6-5	TRBJ1-1	CASHRGGENTEAFF	TGTGCCAGCCACCGAGGGGGTGAGAACACTGAAGCTTTCTTT
-	-	TRBV2	TRBJ1-3	CASNNGGSGNTIYF	TGTGCCAGCAATAACGGAGGCTCTGGAAACACCATATATTTT
-	-	TRBV11-2	TRBJ2-7	CASSLDRGRAFEEQYF	TGTGCCAGCAGCTTAGACAGGGGAAGGGCTTTCGAGGAGCAGTACTTC
TRBD1	-	TRBV5-1	TRBJ2-1	CASSWNGQGVLSEQFF	TGCGCCAGCAGCTGGAACGGACAGGGAGTGCTCAGTGAGCAGTTCTTC
-	-	TRBV7-2	TRBJ2-3	CASSLGPTSTDTQYF	TGTGCCAGCAGCTTAGGACCGACTAGCACAGATACGCAGTATTTT
-	-	TRBV19	TRBJ2-2	CASSISGTNTGELFF	TGTGCCAGTAGTATCTCAGGGACAAACACCGGGGAGCTGTTTTTT
TRBD1	-	TRBV3-1/TRBV3-2	TRBJ2-5	CASSRTGSIGETQYF	TGTGCCAGCAGCCGGACAGGGTCGATTGGGGAGACCCAGTACTTC
TRBD1	-	TRBV14	TRBJ2-2	CASSQNRQGATGELFF	TGTGCCAGCAGCCAAAATCGACAGGGGGCCACCGGGGAGCTGTTTTTT
-	-	TRBV30	TRBJ2-2	CAWSVQGPGELFF	TGTGCCTGGAGTGTGCAGGGTCCCGGGGAGCTGTTTTTT
-	-	TRBV5-1	TRBJ2-7	CASSVQTATSYEQYF	TGCGCCAGCAGCGTCCAGACAGCCACCTCCTACGAGCAGTACTTC
TRBD1	-	TRBV19	TRBJ1-1	CASSIQGAKNTEAFF	TGTGCCAGTAGTATTCAGGGGGCCAAGAACACTGAAGCTTTCTTT
TRBD1	-	TRBV5-4	TRBJ1-3	CASSSRTGAGNTIYF	TGTGCCAGCAGCTCAAGGACAGGGGCAGGAAACACCATATATTTT
-	-	TRBV14	TRBJ1-1	CASSQAVQGRPEAFF	TGTGCCAGCAGCCAAGCCGTACAGGGAAGGCCCGAAGCTTTCTTT
TRBD2	-	TRBV29-1	TRBJ2-3	CSAGLAADTQYF	TGCAGCGCCGGACTAGCGGCGGATACGCAGTATTTT
-	once	TRBV19	TRBJ1-4	CASSDSRGNEKLFF	TGTGCCAGTAGTGACAGTCGTGGTAATGAAAAACTGTTTTTT
TRBD1	-	TRBV28	TRBJ2-7	CASSRTGVIYEQYF	TGTGCCAGCAGTCGGACAGGGGTCATCTACGAGCAGTACTTC
-	-	TRBV2	TRBJ1-1	CASSERRTGTIEAFF	TGTGCCAGCAGTGAAAGGAGGACGGGAACTATTGAAGCTTTCTTT
-	-	TRBV9	TRBJ2-1	CASSVAGDYNEQFF	TGTGCCAGCAGCGTAGCGGGGGATTACAATGAGCAGTTCTTC
TRBD1	few	TRBV28	TRBJ1-1	CASLSGQGQVGPF	TGTGCCAGTCTCTCGGGACAGGGGCAGGTTGGACCCTTT
-	-	TRBV7-6	TRBJ2-1	CASSPTFYSSYNEQFF	TGTGCCAGCAGCCCGACCTTTTACAGCTCCTACAATGAGCAGTTCTTC
TRBD2	-	TRBV11-1	TRBJ2-3	CASGGGDTQYF	TGTGCCAGCGGGGGGGGAGATACGCAGTATTTT
-	-	TRBV5-5	TRBJ2-7	CASTSRVGHEQYF	TGTGCCAGCACGAGCAGGGTCGGCCACGAGCAGTACTTC
TRBD1	once	TRBV30	TRBJ2-5	CAWIGDRGQETQYF	TGTGCCTGGATAGGGGACAGGGGCCAAGAGACCCAGTACTTC
-	-	TRBV19	TRBJ2-3	CASSTGLADTQYF	TGTGCCAGTAGTACCGGTCTAGCGGATACGCAGTATTTT